The rows below give T cell receptor beta chains drawn from one sample of a study of T cell changes during pregnancy in multiple sclerosis. Clones were sequenced by immunoSEQ multiplex PCR, and TCRdb holds only the in-frame ones, with some missing. The sample shows fewer than 130,000 clones, approximately 91% of them seen only once. The sequences come from peripheral blood, collected after pregnancy. The source is a female donor with multiple sclerosis, enrolled in a pregnancy study. The conserved cysteine and the conserved F or W are not part of the CDR3 here.

CDR3 protein	CDR3 length	V gene	J gene
ASSVTVSSYNSPLH	14	TRBV5-6	TRBJ1-6
ATSSQGTVEAF	11	TRBV15	TRBJ1-1
ASSVDTEAF	9	TRBV5-1	TRBJ1-1
ASSSSADTIY	10	TRBV5-5	TRBJ1-3
ASSKEGGTHFYEQY	14	TRBV19	TRBJ2-7
ASRRGTAPNEKLF	13	TRBV2	TRBJ1-4
ASSLPDRALDNEQF	14	TRBV5-1	TRBJ2-1
ASSIMGLAGRWGELF	15	TRBV19	TRBJ2-2
ASSWTEQESYEQY	13	TRBV5-4	TRBJ2-7
ASILTTNTEAF	11	TRBV19	TRBJ1-1
ASSILAGADTQY	12	TRBV7-8	TRBJ2-3
ASLSGREGIIAEAF	14	TRBV2	TRBJ1-1
SVSGQDSYEQY	11	TRBV29-1	TRBJ2-7
ASSQESLGRTYEQY	14	TRBV4-1	TRBJ2-7
ASSLGSGGGSNQPQH	15	TRBV7-8	TRBJ1-5
ASSLGAGGEETQY	13	TRBV5-8	TRBJ2-5
ASSSGLYNSPLH	12	TRBV13	TRBJ1-6
ASRNLGRDGYEQY	13	TRBV2	TRBJ2-7
ATKGQGSNTGELF	13	TRBV2	TRBJ2-2
ASKPVGGSSGGYTYEQY	17	TRBV5-1	TRBJ2-7
ASSTDSRYGYT	11	TRBV7-9	TRBJ1-2
ASSMDKAYEQY	11	TRBV19	TRBJ2-7